One TCR beta chain is described in this entry. TCRdb's table, derived via immunoSEQ multiplex PCR, lists solely in-frame clones and lacks some. The table shows 390,000 or so clones, with approximately 92% occurring only once. These data belong to a study of control samples from healthy donors and cancer patients. V gave up 0 bases and J gave up 3 bases, with 26 bases separating them. The CDR3 length is 20 residues. The germline CDR1 and CDR2 sequences are SGHNT and YENEEA. This TCR was recovered from a man aged 40-49 years with head and neck cancer. The chain couples TRBV11-3 to TRBJ2-5; no clear D. Material for sequencing was PBMCs. The CDR3 spells CASSLELVVTNREVKETQYF. CDR3 nucleotide sequence: TGTGCCAGCAGCTTAGAATTGGTGGTGACGAACAGAGAGGTAAAAGAGACCCAGTACTTC.